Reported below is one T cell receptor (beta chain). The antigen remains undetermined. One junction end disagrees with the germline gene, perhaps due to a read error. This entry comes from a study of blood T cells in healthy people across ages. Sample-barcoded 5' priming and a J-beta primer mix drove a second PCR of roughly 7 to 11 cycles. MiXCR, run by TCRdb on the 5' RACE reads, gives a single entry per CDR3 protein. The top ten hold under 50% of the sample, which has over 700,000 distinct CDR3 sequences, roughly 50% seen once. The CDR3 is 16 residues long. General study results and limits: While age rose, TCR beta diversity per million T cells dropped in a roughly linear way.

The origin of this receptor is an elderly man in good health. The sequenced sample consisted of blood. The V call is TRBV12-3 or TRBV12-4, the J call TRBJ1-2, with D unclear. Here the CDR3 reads CASSFIRQTTNYGYTF. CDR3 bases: TGTGCCAGCAGTTTTATAAGGCAGACCACTAACTACGGCTACACCTTC.